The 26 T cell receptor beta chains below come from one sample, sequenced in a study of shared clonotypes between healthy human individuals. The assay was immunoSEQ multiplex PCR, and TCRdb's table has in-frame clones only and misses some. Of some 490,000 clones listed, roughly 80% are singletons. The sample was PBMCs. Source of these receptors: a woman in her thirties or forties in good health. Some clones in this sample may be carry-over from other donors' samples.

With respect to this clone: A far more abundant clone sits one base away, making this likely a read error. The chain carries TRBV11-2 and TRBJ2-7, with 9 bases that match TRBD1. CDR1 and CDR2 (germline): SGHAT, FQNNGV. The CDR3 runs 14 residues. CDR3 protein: CASSLRTGDGERYF. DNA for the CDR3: TGTGCCAGCAGCCTCAGGACAGGGGACGGCGAGCGGTACTTC.

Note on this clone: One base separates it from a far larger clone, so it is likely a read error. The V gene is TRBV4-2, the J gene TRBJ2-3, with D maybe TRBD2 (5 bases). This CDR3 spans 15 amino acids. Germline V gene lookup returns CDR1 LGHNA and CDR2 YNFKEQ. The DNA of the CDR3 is TGTGACAGCAGCCAAGCAAAGGGAGATACAGATACGCAGTATTTT. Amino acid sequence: CDSSQAKGDTDTQYF.

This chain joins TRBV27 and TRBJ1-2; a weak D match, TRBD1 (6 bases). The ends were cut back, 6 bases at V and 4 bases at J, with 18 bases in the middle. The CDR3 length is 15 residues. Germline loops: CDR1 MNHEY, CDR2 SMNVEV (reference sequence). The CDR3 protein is CASSRSGQQSYGYTF. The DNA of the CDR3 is TGTGCCAGCAGCCGAAGCGGACAGCAGAGCTATGGCTACACCTTC.

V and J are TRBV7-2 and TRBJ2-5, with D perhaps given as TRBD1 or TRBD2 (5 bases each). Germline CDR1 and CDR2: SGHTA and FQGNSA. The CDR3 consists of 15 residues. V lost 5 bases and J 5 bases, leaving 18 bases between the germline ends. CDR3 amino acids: CASSPWDGPEETQYF. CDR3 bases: TGTGCCAGCAGCCCATGGGACGGCCCCGAGGAGACCCAGTACTTC.

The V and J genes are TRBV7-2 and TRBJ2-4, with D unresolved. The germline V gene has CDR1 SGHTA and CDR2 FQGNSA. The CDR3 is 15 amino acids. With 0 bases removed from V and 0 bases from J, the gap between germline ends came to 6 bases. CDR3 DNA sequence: TGTGCCAGCAGCTTAGCTTGGGGAGCCAAAAACATTCAGTACTTC. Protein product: CASSLAWGAKNIQYF.

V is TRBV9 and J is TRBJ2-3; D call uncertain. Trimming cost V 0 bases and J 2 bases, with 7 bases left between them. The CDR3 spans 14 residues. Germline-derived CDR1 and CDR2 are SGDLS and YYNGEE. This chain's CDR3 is CASSVGAVTDTQYF. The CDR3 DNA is TGTGCCAGCAGCGTAGGGGCGGTCACAGATACGCAGTATTTT.

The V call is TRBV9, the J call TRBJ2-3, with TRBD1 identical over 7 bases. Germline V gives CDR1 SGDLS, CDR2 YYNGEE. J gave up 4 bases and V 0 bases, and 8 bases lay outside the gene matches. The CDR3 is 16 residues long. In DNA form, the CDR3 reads TGTGCCAGCAGCGTAGGGACAGGAGGAGGATCAGATACGCAGTATTTT. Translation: CASSVGTGGGSDTQYF.

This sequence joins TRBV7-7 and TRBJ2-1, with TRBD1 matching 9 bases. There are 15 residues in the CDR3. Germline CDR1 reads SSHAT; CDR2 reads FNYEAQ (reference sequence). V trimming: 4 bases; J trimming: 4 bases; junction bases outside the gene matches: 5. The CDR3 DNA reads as TGTGCCAGCAGCTGGGGGACAGGGCAGTACAATGAGCAGTTCTTC. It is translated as CASSWGTGQYNEQFF.

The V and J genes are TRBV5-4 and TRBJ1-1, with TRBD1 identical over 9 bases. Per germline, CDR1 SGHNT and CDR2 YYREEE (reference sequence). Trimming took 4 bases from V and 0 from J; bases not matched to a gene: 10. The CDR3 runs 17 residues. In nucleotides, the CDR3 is TGTGCCAGCAGCCCGGGACAGGGAGTGGTCCTGAACACTGAAGCTTTCTTT. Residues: CASSPGQGVVLNTEAFF.

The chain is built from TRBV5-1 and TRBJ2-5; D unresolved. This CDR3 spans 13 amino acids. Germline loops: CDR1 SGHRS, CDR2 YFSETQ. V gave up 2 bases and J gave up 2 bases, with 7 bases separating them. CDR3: CASSFTRQETQYF. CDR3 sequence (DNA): TGCGCCAGCAGCTTCACACGGCAAGAGACCCAGTACTTC.

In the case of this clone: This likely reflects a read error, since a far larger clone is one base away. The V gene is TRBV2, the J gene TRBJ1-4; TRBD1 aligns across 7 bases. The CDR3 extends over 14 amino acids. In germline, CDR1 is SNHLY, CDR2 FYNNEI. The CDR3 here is CASTWNRGNEKLLF. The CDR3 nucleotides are TGTGCCAGCACCTGGAACAGGGGTAATGAAAAACTGCTTTTT.

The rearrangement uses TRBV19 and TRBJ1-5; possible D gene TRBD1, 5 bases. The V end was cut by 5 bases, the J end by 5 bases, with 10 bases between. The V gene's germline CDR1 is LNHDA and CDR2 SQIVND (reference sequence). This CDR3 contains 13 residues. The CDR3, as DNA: TGTGCCAGTAGTCAGGGCAGGGATCAGCCCCAGCATTTT. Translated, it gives CASSQGRDQPQHF.

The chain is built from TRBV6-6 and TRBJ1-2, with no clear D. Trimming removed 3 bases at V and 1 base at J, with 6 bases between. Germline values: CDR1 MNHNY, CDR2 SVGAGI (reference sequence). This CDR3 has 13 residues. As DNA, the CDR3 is TGTGCCAGCAGTTATCGGGATAACTATGGCTACACCTTC. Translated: CASSYRDNYGYTF.

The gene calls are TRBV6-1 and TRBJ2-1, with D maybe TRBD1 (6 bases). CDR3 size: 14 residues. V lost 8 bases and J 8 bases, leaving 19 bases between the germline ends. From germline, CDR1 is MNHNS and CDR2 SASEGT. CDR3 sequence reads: CASLGGVSSDEQFF. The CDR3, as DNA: TGTGCCAGCCTAGGGGGAGTGAGTTCGGATGAGCAGTTCTTC.

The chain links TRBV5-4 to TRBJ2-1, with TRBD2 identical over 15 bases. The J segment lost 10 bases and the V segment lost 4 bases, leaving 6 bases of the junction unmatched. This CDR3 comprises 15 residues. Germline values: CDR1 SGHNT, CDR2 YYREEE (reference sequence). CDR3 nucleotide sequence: TGTGCCAGCAGCGTGGGACTAGCGGGAGGACCCGAGCAGTTCTTC. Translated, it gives CASSVGLAGGPEQFF.

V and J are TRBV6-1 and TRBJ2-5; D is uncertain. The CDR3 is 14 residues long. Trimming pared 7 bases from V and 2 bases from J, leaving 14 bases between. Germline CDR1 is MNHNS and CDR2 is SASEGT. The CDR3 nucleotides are TGTGCCAGCAATTTACGGGCCCCTCAAGAGACCCAGTACTTC. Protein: CASNLRAPQETQYF.

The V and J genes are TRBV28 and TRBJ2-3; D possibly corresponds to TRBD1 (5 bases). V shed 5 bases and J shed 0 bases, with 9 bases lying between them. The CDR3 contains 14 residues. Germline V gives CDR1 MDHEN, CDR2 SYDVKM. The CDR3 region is CASSLTASTDTQYF. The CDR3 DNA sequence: TGTGCCAGCAGTCTGACAGCAAGCACAGATACGCAGTATTTT.

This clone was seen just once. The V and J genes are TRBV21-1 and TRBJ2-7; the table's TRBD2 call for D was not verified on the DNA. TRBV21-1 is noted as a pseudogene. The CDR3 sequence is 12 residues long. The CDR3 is CASSATSYEQYF. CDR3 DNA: TGTGCCAGCAGCGCCACTAGCTACGAGCAGTACTTC.

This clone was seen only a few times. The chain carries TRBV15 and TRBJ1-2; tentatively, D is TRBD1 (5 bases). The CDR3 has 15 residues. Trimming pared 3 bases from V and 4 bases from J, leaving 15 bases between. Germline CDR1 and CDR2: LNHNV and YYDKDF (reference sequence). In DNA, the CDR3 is TGTGCCACCAGCAGGGGGACCTCACACTCCTATGGCTACACCTTC. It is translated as CATSRGTSHSYGYTF.

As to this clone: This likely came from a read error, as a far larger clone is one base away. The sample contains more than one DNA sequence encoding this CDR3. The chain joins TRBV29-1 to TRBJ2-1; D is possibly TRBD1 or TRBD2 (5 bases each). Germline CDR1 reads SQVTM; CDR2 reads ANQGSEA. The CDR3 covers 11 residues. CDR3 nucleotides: TGTAGCGTTGAATCGGGACATGAGCAGTTCTTC. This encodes CSVESGHEQFF.

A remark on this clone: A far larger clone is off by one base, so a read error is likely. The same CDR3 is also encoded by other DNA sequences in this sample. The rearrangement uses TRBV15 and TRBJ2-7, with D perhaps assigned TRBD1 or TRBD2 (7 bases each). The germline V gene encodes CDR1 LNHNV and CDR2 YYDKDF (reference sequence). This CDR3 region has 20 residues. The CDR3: CATSRDRDWGAGPHRYEQYF. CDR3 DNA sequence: TGTGCCACTAGCAGAGACAGGGATTGGGGAGCGGGACCACATCGGTACGAGCAGTACTTC.

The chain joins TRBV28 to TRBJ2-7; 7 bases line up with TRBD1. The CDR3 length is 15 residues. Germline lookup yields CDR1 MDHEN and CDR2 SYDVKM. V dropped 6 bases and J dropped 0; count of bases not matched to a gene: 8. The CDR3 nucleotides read TGTGCCAGCAGCGGCACAGGGGCAAGCTCCTACGAGCAGTACTTC. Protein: CASSGTGASSYEQYF.

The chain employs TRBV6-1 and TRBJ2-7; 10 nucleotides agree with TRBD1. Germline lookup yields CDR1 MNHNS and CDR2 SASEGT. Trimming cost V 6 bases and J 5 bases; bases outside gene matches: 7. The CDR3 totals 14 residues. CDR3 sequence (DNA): TGTGCCAGCAGGAAGACAGGGGGCGGACACGAGCAGTACTTC. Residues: CASRKTGGGHEQYF.

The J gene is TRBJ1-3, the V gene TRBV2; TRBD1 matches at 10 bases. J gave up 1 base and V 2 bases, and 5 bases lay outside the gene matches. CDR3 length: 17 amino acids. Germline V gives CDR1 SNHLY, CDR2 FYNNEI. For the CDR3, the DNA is TGTGCCAGCAGTGAACAGACAGGGGGCATTTCTGGAAACACCATATATTTT. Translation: CASSEQTGGISGNTIYF.

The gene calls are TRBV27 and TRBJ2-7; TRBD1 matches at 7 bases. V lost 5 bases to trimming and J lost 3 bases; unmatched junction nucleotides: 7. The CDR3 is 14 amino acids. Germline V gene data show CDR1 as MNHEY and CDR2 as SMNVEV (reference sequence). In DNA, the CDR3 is TGTGCCAGCAGTGCAGGACAGGCGGTCTACGAGCAGTACTTC. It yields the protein CASSAGQAVYEQYF.

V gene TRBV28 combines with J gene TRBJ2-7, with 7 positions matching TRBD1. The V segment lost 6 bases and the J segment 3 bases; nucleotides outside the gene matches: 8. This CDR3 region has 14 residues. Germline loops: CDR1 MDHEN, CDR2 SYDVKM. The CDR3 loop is CASRIRDRDYEQYF. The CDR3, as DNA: TGTGCCAGCAGGATACGGGACAGAGACTACGAGCAGTACTTC.